The 14 T cell receptor beta chains listed next were all sequenced from one sample in a study of brain metastases from non-small cell lung cancer. Method: immunoSEQ multiplex PCR; TCRdb's copy keeps in-frame clones and lacks some. This repertoire shows a few thousand clones, about 80% found once; its top ten account for 15% to 20%. The specimen was primary lung tumor tissue. All receptors come from a donor at least 40 years old with non-small cell lung cancer.

The chain combines TRBV19 with TRBJ1-4, with unresolved D. Trimming pared 3 bases from V and 0 bases from J, leaving 5 bases between. Germline values: CDR1 LNHDA, CDR2 SQIVND (reference sequence). The CDR3 spans 14 residues. DNA of the CDR3: TGTGCCAGTAGTATTGTGGCAACTAATGAAAAACTGTTTTTT. Translating it yields CASSIVATNEKLFF.

This clone has a handful of counts. Other nucleotide sequences in the sample specify the same CDR3. The chain has TRBV29-1 and TRBJ1-1; D uncertain. The germline CDR1 and CDR2 sequences are SQVTM and ANQGSEA. The V and J ends lost 4 bases and 2 bases respectively, with 8 bases between them. CDR3 length: 12 amino acids. The CDR3 region is CSVASTNTEAFF. In nucleotides, the CDR3 is TGCAGCGTTGCCAGTACTAACACTGAAGCTTTCTTT.

This clone was recorded a few times. The chain employs TRBV2 and TRBJ1-1; D possibly corresponds to TRBD1 (6 bases). With 6 bases removed from V and 6 bases from J, the gap between germline ends came to 11 bases. This CDR3 spans 12 amino acids. Germline loops: CDR1 SNHLY, CDR2 FYNNEI. In DNA, the CDR3 is TGTGCCAGCAGGAGACAGGACGCTGAAGCTTTCTTT. It yields the protein CASRRQDAEAFF.

As concerns this clone: Other DNA sequences in this specimen translate into the identical CDR3. The gene calls are TRBV28 and TRBJ1-1; D not resolved. This CDR3 contains 13 residues. Germline V gives CDR1 MDHEN, CDR2 SYDVKM. V lost 5 bases to trimming and J lost 6 bases, with 13 bases between them. In DNA, the CDR3 is TGTGCCAGCAGTCCTGGGCCGGGCCCTGAAGCTTTCTTT. It encodes CASSPGPGPEAFF.

This clone has only a few counts. The rearrangement joins TRBV12-5 to TRBJ2-1; 7 bases are shared with TRBD2. The junction had 4 bases not matched to a gene; V was cut back by 3 bases and J by 8 bases. The CDR3 totals 13 residues. CDR1 LGHNT and CDR2 FRNRAP come from the germline V gene. The DNA of the CDR3 is TGTGCTAGTGGTTTAGACCTAGCGGATGAGCAGTTCTTC. Its protein product is CASGLDLADEQFF.

Comments on this clone: Being one base from a much bigger clone, this may be a read error. The sample carries other DNA sequences with the same CDR3. This sequence joins TRBV5-1 and TRBJ2-7, with D perhaps TRBD1 or TRBD2 (5 bases each). The CDR3 runs 14 residues. The germline V gene encodes CDR1 SGHRS and CDR2 YFSETQ. V was trimmed by 3 bases and J by 7 bases, leaving 17 bases between them. The chain's CDR3 is CASSSTGAVYEQYF. The CDR3 DNA is TGCGCCAGCAGCTCAACCGGGGCCGTCTATGAGCAGTACTTC.

The genes are TRBV4-3 and TRBJ2-1, with D tentatively TRBD2 (5 bases). V was clipped by 0 bases and J by 8 bases, with 11 bases between them. This CDR3 contains 14 residues. The germline CDR1 and CDR2 sequences are LGHNA and YSLEER. CDR3: CASSQELVEDEQFF. As DNA, the CDR3 is TGCGCCAGCAGCCAAGAACTAGTCGAGGATGAGCAGTTCTTC.

V gene TRBV15 combines with J gene TRBJ2-5; D gene uncertain. Germline lookup yields CDR1 LNHNV and CDR2 YYDKDF (reference sequence). This CDR3 region has 13 residues. V lost 3 bases and J 2 bases, leaving 7 bases between the germline ends. DNA of the CDR3: TGTGCCACCAGCAGGAACACACAAGAGACCCAGTACTTC. Translating gives CATSRNTQETQYF. The entire variable domain, with the rest obtained from reference TRBV15 and TRBJ2-5, is as follows: DAMVIQNPRYQVTQFGKPVTLSCSQTLNHNVMYWYQQKSSQAPKLLFHYYDKDFNNEADTPDNFQSRRPNTSFCFLDIRSPGLGDTAMYLCATSRNTQETQYFGPGTRLLVL.

The gene calls are TRBV19 and TRBJ2-2, with D perhaps matching TRBD1 (6 bases). V dropped 5 bases and J dropped 7 bases, with 20 bases sitting between them. Germline V CDR1 and CDR2: LNHDA, SQIVND (reference sequence). The CDR3 is 16 residues long. The CDR3 DNA reads as TGTGCCAGTAGTTCCGGACAGCGCGGCCACAGCGGGGAGCTGTTTTTT. Translated, it gives CASSSGQRGHSGELFF.

The chain uses TRBV7-9 and TRBJ2-1, with D hard to call. The CDR3 is 13 amino acids. Germline V gives CDR1 SEHNR, CDR2 FQNEAQ (reference sequence). V shed 6 bases and J shed 8 bases, with 14 bases lying between them. CDR3 bases: TGTGCCAGCAGTACGGACCCCGAGTATGAGCAGTTCTTC. This gives the protein CASSTDPEYEQFF. Based on the CDR3 plus reference TRBV7-9 and TRBJ2-1, the full variable domain is DTGVSQNPRHKITKRGQNVTFRCDPISEHNRLYWYRQTLGQGPEFLTYFQNEAQLEKSRLLSDRFSAERPKGSFSTLEIQRTEQGDSAMYLCASSTDPEYEQFFGPGTRLTVL.

A word on this clone: Other nucleotide sequences in the sample specify the same CDR3. The chain is built from TRBV6-2 or TRBV6-3 and TRBJ1-1; no firm D call. The CDR3 totals 13 residues. V was shortened by 3 bases and J by 1 base, with 6 bases between the two germline ends. Germline V gives CDR1 MNHEY, CDR2 SVGEGT. CDR3 sequence reads: CASSYTQNTEAFF. The CDR3 DNA reads TGTGCCAGCAGTTATACACAGAACACTGAAGCTTTCTTT.

Details on this clone: Since a far larger clone is one base different, this is likely a read error. The genes are TRBV6-5 and TRBJ1-4; 8 bases map to TRBD1. J gave up 12 bases and V 1 base, and 4 bases lay outside the gene matches. CDR3 size: 13 residues. Germline CDR1 is MNHEY and CDR2 is SVGAGI. CDR3 nucleotide sequence: TGTGCCAGCAGTTACTTCTACAGGGGGGAACTGTTTTTT. Residues: CASSYFYRGELFF.

By proportion, this clone is large (0.1 to 1%). Other nucleotide sequences in the sample specify the same CDR3. The V gene is TRBV6-4, the J gene TRBJ1-2; 8 bases match TRBD1. V dropped 2 bases and J dropped 7; count of bases not matched to a gene: 9. The germline CDR1 and CDR2 sequences are MRHNA and SNTAGT. CDR3 length: 15 amino acids. CDR3 sequence reads: CASSDTGQGMLGYTF. The CDR3 nucleotides read TGTGCCAGCAGTGACACTGGACAGGGAATGCTTGGCTACACCTTC.

The chain has TRBV5-5 and TRBJ2-5; 10 bases align to TRBD1. Germline-derived CDR1 and CDR2 are SGHKS and YYEKEE (reference sequence). V lost 2 bases and J lost 5; bases outside the gene matches: 6. CDR3 length equals 15 residues. In nucleotides, the CDR3 is TGTGCCAGCAGCTTAGGACAGGGGGTGTTGGAGACCCAGTACTTC. Its protein product is CASSLGQGVLETQYF.